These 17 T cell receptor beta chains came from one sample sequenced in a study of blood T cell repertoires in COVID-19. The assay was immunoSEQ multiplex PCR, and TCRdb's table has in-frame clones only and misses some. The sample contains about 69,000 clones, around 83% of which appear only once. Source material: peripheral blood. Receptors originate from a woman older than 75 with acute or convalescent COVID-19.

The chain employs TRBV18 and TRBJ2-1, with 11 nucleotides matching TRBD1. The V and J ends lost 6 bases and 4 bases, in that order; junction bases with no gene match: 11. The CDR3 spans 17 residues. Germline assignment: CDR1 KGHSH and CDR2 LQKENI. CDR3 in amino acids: CASSSRTGTGGYNEQFF. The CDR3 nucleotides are TGTGCCAGCTCGTCAAGGACCGGGACAGGGGGGTACAATGAGCAGTTCTTC. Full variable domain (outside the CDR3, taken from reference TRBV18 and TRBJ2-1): NAGVMQNPRHLVRRRGQEARLRCSPMKGHSHVYWYRQLPEEGLKFMVYLQKENIIDESGMPKERFSAEFPKEGPSILRIQQVVRGDSAAYFCASSSRTGTGGYNEQFFGPGTRLTVL.

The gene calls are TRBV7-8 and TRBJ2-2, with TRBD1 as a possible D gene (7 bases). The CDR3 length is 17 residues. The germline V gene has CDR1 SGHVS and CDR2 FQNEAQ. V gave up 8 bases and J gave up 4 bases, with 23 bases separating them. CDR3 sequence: CASYPQGRGVGTGELFF. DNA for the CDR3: TGTGCCAGCTACCCTCAAGGCAGGGGGGTAGGCACCGGGGAGCTGTTTTTT.

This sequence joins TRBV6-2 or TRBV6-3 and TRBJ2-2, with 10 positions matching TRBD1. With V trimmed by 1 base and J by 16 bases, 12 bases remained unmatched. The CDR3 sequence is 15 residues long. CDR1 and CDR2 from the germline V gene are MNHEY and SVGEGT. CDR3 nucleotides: TGTGCCAGCAGTTACTTCGAGAAAGGCGACAGGGGGCGGTTTTTT. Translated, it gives CASSYFEKGDRGRFF.

This CDR3 reads CASSTTTGEGSPLHF. CDR3 sequence (DNA): TGTGCCAGCAGCACGACGACAGGTGAGGGATCACCCCTCCACTTT. The chain is built from TRBV9 and TRBJ1-6, with D perhaps TRBD1 (6 bases). The CDR3 runs to 15 residues. The V end lost 4 bases, the J end lost 10 bases, and 18 bases lay between the germline ends. Germline loops: CDR1 SGDLS, CDR2 YYNGEE. The complete variable domain, with remaining parts taken from reference TRBV9 and TRBJ1-6, reads DSGVTQTPKHLITATGQRVTLRCSPRSGDLSVYWYQQSLDQGLQFLIQYYNGEERAKGNILERFSAQQFPDLHSELNLSSLELGDSALYFCASSTTTGEGSPLHFGNGTRLTVT.

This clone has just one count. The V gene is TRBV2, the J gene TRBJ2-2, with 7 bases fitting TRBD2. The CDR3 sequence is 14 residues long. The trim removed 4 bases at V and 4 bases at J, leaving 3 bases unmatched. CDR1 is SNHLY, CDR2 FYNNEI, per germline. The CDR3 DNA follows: TGTGCCAGCAGTGCCGGGACTACCACCGGGGAGCTGTTTTTT. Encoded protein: CASSAGTTTGELFF.

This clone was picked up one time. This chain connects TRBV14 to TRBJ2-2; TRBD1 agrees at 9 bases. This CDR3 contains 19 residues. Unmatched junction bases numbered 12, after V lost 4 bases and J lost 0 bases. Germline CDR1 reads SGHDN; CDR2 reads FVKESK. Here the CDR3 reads CASSRINLWDRANTGELFF. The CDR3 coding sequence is TGTGCCAGCAGCCGGATCAATTTATGGGACAGGGCGAACACCGGGGAGCTGTTTTTT.

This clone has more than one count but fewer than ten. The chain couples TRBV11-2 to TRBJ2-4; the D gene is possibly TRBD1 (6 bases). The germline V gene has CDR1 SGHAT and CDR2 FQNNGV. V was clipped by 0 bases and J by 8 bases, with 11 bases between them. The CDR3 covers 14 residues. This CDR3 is CASSLDEGGHIQYF. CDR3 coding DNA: TGTGCCAGCAGCTTAGATGAAGGGGGACACATTCAGTACTTC.

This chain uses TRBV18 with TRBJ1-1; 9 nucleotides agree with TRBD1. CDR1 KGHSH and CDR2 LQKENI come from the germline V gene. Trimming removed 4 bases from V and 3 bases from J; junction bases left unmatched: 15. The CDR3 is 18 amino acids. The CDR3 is CASSLQGARRKGDTEAFF. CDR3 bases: TGTGCCAGCTCACTACAGGGGGCGCGCCGCAAAGGGGACACTGAAGCTTTCTTT.

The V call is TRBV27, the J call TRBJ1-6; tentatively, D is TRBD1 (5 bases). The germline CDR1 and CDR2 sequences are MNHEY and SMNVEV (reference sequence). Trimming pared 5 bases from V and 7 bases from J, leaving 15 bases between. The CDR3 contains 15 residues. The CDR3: CASSPAGLPNSPLHF. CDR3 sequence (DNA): TGTGCCAGCAGTCCTGCAGGGTTGCCGAATTCACCCCTCCACTTT.

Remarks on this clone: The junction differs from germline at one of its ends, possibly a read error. CDR3 in DNA: TGTGCTAGCAGCCCAGACAGAGGCACCGGGGAGCTGTTTTTT. It is translated as CASSPDRGTGELFF. The chain is built from TRBV7-7 and TRBJ2-2; possible D gene TRBD1, 5 bases. This CDR3 has 14 amino acids. Germline V gene sequence: CDR1 SSHAT, CDR2 FNYEAQ (reference sequence).

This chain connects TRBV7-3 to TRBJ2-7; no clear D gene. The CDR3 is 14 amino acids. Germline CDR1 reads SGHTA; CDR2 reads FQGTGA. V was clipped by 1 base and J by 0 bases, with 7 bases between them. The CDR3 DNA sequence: TGTGCCAGCAGCTTAATAGCAGACTCCTACGAGCAGTACTTC. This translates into CASSLIADSYEQYF.

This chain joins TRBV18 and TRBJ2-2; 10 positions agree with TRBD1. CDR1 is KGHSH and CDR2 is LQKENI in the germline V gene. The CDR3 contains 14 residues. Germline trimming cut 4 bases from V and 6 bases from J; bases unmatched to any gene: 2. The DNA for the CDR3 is TGTGCCAGCTCACTCGGGACAGGGGCCGGGGAGCTGTTTTTT. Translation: CASSLGTGAGELFF.

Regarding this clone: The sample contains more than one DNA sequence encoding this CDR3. The CDR3, as DNA: TGTGCCACCAGCAGAGACAGATATAATTCACCCCTCCACTTT. Translated: CATSRDRYNSPLHF. V and J are TRBV15 and TRBJ1-6; D uncertain. This CDR3 has 14 amino acids. CDR1 LNHNV and CDR2 YYDKDF come from the germline V gene (reference sequence). V was shortened by 0 bases and J by 4 bases, with 4 bases between the two germline ends.

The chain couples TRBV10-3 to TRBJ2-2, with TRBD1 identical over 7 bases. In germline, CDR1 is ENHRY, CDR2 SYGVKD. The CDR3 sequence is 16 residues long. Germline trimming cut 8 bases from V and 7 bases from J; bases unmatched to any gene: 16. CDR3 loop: CAIGSPGQVVGGELFF. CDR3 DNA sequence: TGTGCCATCGGATCTCCCGGACAGGTGGTTGGCGGGGAGCTGTTTTTT.

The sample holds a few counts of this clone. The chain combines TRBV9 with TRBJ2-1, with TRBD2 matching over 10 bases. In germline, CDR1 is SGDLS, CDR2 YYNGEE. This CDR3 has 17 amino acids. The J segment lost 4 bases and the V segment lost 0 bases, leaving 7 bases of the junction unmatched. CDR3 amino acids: CASSVEPGLAVYNEQFF. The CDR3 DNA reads TGTGCCAGCAGCGTAGAACCTGGACTAGCGGTATACAATGAGCAGTTCTTC.

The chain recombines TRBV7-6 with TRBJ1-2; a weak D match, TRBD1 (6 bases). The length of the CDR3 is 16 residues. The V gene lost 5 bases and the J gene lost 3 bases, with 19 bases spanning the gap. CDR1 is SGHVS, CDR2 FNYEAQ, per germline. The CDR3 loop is CASSHAANDRHYGYTF. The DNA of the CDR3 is TGTGCCAGCAGCCACGCGGCGAACGACAGGCACTATGGCTACACCTTC.

The CDR3 nucleotides are TGTGCCAGTAGTATTAGGGGGGGATTCGGCACAGATACGCAGTATTTT. It encodes CASSIRGGFGTDTQYF. This sequence joins TRBV19 and TRBJ2-3; perhaps TRBD2 as D (7 bases). This CDR3 comprises 16 residues. Germline-derived CDR1 and CDR2 are LNHDA and SQIVND (reference sequence). Trimming pared 3 bases from V and 1 base from J, leaving 14 bases between. The full variable domain, with the rest looked up from reference TRBV19 and TRBJ2-3, is DGGITQSPKYLFRKEGQNVTLSCEQNLNHDAMYWYRQDPGQGLRLIYYSQIVNDFQKGDIAEGYSVSREKKESFPLTVTSAQKNPTAFYLCASSIRGGFGTDTQYFGPGTRLTVL.